This T cell receptor (beta chain) was profiled in a study of post-analysis software for immune sequencing data. In its sample, this clonotype was seen many times. Its target is not known. With 3 bases removed from V and 0 bases from J, the gap between germline ends came to 10 bases. Germline values: CDR1 SGHRS, CDR2 YFSETQ. The CDR3 length is 15 residues. General study results and limits: Comparison of patients with controls showed five TRBV segments more frequent in patients, TRBV5-6, TRBV5-1 and TRBV20-1 among them.

Every TCR beta cDNA library bore unique molecular identifiers. Using its own MiXCR run on the PCR reads, TCRdb lists one record per CDR3 protein. The sample holds about 570,000 distinct CDR3 sequences, around 36% seen once. The chain uses TRBV5-1 and TRBJ2-1; weak D call: TRBD2 (6 bases). The receptor was isolated from a girl aged 2-17 years with multiple sclerosis. Material for sequencing was blood. This CDR3 reads CASSSAGSSYNEQFF. The DNA of the CDR3 is TGCGCCAGCAGCTCCGCCGGGAGCTCCTACAATGAGCAGTTCTTC.